One and the same sample provided the 2 T cell receptor beta chains below, sequenced in a study of cytomegalovirus exposure and HLA in healthy donors. This PCR relied on a set of 60 Vbeta primers and 13 Jbeta primers. The assay was immunoSEQ multiplex PCR, and TCRdb's table has in-frame clones only and misses some. Here the sample spans roughly 150,000 clones, about 85% being singletons. The sample comprised PBMCs. The receptors originated from a man aged 30-40 years in good health and CMV-seropositive.

V and J are TRBV4-3 and TRBJ2-3; perhaps TRBD2 as D (5 bases). V was cut by 0 bases and J by 10 bases, with 11 bases left in between. Germline V gives CDR1 LGHNA, CDR2 YSLEER. The CDR3 is made up of 13 amino acids. In nucleotides, the CDR3 is TGCGCCAGCAGCCAAGATAGGGAGAGCCCGCAGTATTTT. Translated: CASSQDRESPQYF.

The chain recombines TRBV27 with TRBJ2-7; D possibly corresponds to TRBD1 (6 bases). V lost 0 bases and J lost 1, with 10 bases in between. The CDR3 extends over 15 amino acids. Germline loops: CDR1 MNHEY, CDR2 SMNVEV (reference sequence). DNA for the CDR3: TGTGCCAGCAGTTTATCCAGGGGATTATCCTACGAGCAGTACTTC. Protein product: CASSLSRGLSYEQYF.